One T cell receptor (beta chain) is described in this entry. Antigen specificity is unknown. Profiling relied on immunoSEQ multiplex PCR, and the TCRdb table lists in-frame clones only, not all of them. Here the sample spans about 55,000 clones, roughly 87% being singletons. The sample is drawn from a study of T cell responses to AZD1222 COVID-19 vaccine. Regarding the study as a whole: There were mostly white British donors and more females than males, and clonal diversity was possibly underestimated. Repertoire sampling happened only post peak T cell response.

The CDR3 consists of 13 residues. Germline-derived CDR1 and CDR2 are MNHEY and SMNVEV (reference sequence). The V end lost 6 bases, the J end lost 5 bases, and 14 bases lay between the germline ends. V usage is TRBV27 and J usage is TRBJ2-7; D uncertain. This TCR came from an adult in good health. Source: peripheral blood, taken on day 0 of AZD1222 vaccination. CDR3 sequence reads: CASSPRGYNEQYF. In nucleotides, the CDR3 is TGTGCCAGCAGCCCCCGAGGCTACAACGAGCAGTACTTC.